Below, 10 T cell receptor beta chains from the same sample are listed, as sequenced in a study of cytomegalovirus exposure and HLA in healthy donors. The PCR ran on 60 Vbeta and 13 Jbeta primers. This table comes from immunoSEQ multiplex PCR, and its TCRdb copy is limited to in-frame clones, with some not included. The sample yields 150,000 to 200,000 clones, around 80% seen once. Sequencing used PBMCs. These receptors were collected from a woman aged 40 to 50 in good health and CMV-seronegative.

The genes are TRBV27 and TRBJ2-3; D remains unclear. The CDR3 is 13 residues long. V was pared by 5 bases and J by 0 bases, with 6 bases between. CDR1 MNHEY and CDR2 SMNVEV come from the germline V gene (reference sequence). The chain's CDR3 is CASSLSSTDTQYF. Written as DNA, the CDR3 is TGTGCCAGCAGTCTCTCTAGCACAGATACGCAGTATTTT.

This clone was detected only a few times. J is TRBJ2-3 and V is TRBV5-5, with no clear D. The germline V gene has CDR1 SGHKS and CDR2 YYEKEE (reference sequence). V dropped 0 bases and J dropped 6 bases, with 11 bases sitting between them. This CDR3 is built from 14 residues. The CDR3 region is CASSLAYTPDTQYF. The DNA for the CDR3 is TGTGCCAGCAGCTTGGCCTATACCCCGGATACGCAGTATTTT. Complete variable domain (other parts from reference TRBV5-5 and TRBJ2-3): DAGVTQSPTHLIKTRGQQVTLRCSPISGHKSVSWYQQVLGQGPQFIFQYYEKEERGRGNFPDRFSARQFPNYSSELNVNALLLGDSALYLCASSLAYTPDTQYFGPGTRLTVL.

The genes are TRBV27 and TRBJ1-2; maybe TRBD1 (5 bases). Germline CDR1 and CDR2: MNHEY and SMNVEV (reference sequence). V lost 1 base, J lost 7 bases, and 13 bases lay in between. The CDR3 has 14 amino acids. CDR3 DNA: TGTGCCAGCAGTTTATACCGCGGGGGTAGTGGCTACACCTTC. Translated, it gives CASSLYRGGSGYTF.

The J gene is TRBJ1-2, the V gene TRBV6-6; TRBD1 matches 7 bases. The CDR3 runs to 14 residues. Germline V gene sequence: CDR1 MNHNY, CDR2 SVGAGI (reference sequence). V lost 4 bases to trimming and J lost 8 bases; unmatched junction nucleotides: 10. CDR3 loop: CASSFDQGGWGYTF. DNA for the CDR3: TGTGCCAGCAGTTTTGACCAGGGGGGTTGGGGCTACACCTTC.

This clone was counted a single time. The genes are TRBV28 and TRBJ1-6; 9 bases match TRBD1. Germline CDR1 and CDR2: MDHEN and SYDVKM. The CDR3 is 15 residues long. V shed 4 bases and J 7 bases; nucleotides not matched to a gene: 5. The CDR3 DNA is TGTGCCAGCAGTTCCCGGACAGGGGAAAATTCACCCCTCCACTTT. It translates to CASSSRTGENSPLHF.

This clone appeared a single time. The chain combines TRBV16 with TRBJ1-1, with 12 bases aligning to TRBD1. CDR3 length: 16 amino acids. Per the germline V gene, CDR1 is KGHSY and CDR2 is FQNENV. The J segment lost 0 bases and the V segment lost 3 bases, leaving 2 bases of the junction unmatched. The CDR3 loop is CASSHGTGGLNTEAFF. The CDR3 DNA reads as TGTGCCAGCAGCCACGGGACAGGGGGCCTGAACACTGAAGCTTTCTTT.

The chain has TRBV5-4 and TRBJ1-3; no clear D gene. This CDR3 comprises 13 residues. CDR1 is SGHNT and CDR2 is YYREEE in the germline V gene (reference sequence). Trimming took 1 base from V and 7 from J, leaving 9 bases between them. The CDR3 sequence is CASSLYSTNTIYF. In DNA form, the CDR3 reads TGTGCCAGCAGCTTGTACAGCACTAACACCATATATTTT.

The sample holds a few counts of this clone. The chain has TRBV7-2 and TRBJ1-3; D uncertain. CDR3 size: 15 residues. Deletions cut 7 bases from V and 0 bases from J, with 13 bases between. From germline, CDR1 is SGHTA and CDR2 FQGNSA. The CDR3 bases are TGTGCCAGCACCCAGGACGGGAGCTCTGGAAACACCATATATTTT. Translation: CASTQDGSSGNTIYF.

The chain recombines TRBV5-4 with TRBJ2-7; possibly TRBD1 for D (5 bases). Trimming shortened V by 4 bases and J by 0 bases, and 17 bases separated the two germline ends. CDR3 length: 16 residues. The germline V gene encodes CDR1 SGHNT and CDR2 YYREEE (reference sequence). This chain's CDR3 is CASSPRGGSSSYEQYF. The CDR3 coding sequence is TGTGCCAGCAGCCCTAGGGGTGGTTCGAGCTCCTACGAGCAGTACTTC.

The genes are TRBV6-5 and TRBJ2-1, with D perhaps TRBD2 (6 bases). Germline loops: CDR1 MNHEY, CDR2 SVGAGI. This CDR3 comprises 15 residues. V lost 7 bases to trimming and J lost 8 bases, with 21 bases between them. The CDR3: CASTTRDSLWDEQFF. CDR3 bases: TGTGCCAGCACCACCCGGGACTCACTATGGGATGAGCAGTTCTTC.